The rows below give T cell receptor beta chains drawn from one sample of a study of vaccination and CD4 T cells after COVID-19. Via MiXCR, TCRdb re-called the PCR reads, giving one row per CDR3 protein. In the table there are more than 20,000 distinct CDR3 sequences, 40% to 50% of which are singletons. Their cognate antigens are unknown. This specimen was CD4+ T cells from blood, cultured in vitro, taken about 7 months after SARS-CoV-2 vaccination. The receptor set was obtained from a human donor who had recovered from COVID-19. Each CDR3 is given with its conserved first and last residue. The D gene is left open where the match is weak. Rows give clone size only sometimes, using once, few, many, or a class for an expanded clone.

DNA: TGTGCCAGCAGCTTAATCCTTAATAATTCACCCCTCCACTTT
CDR3: CASSLILNNSPLHF
size: .
V: TRBV7-2
D: .
J: TRBJ1-6

DNA: TGCAGTGCTATTAATTCCGGAGATGAGGCAGATACGCAGTATTTT
CDR3: CSAINSGDEADTQYF
size: .
V: TRBV20-1
D: .
J: TRBJ2-3

DNA: TGTGCCAGCAGTTTACTGCCCATTCGGACAGGGCTGGGAGCTATCTCCTACGAGCAGTACTTC
CDR3: CASSLLPIRTGLGAISYEQYF
size: .
V: TRBV28
D: TRBD1
J: TRBJ2-7

DNA: TGTGCCACCAGCACCAGCGGGAGGGGGGAGCGGGAGACCCAGTACTTC
CDR3: CATSTSGRGERETQYF
size: few
V: TRBV15
D: TRBD2
J: TRBJ2-5

DNA: TGTGCCAGTAGTGGACAGACTTCCTATAATTCACCCCTCCACTTT
CDR3: CASSGQTSYNSPLHF
size: .
V: TRBV19
D: .
J: TRBJ1-6

DNA: TGTGCCAGCAGCAAACAGGGACTTAGCTACGAGCAGTACTTC
CDR3: CASSKQGLSYEQYF
size: .
V: TRBV7-2
D: .
J: TRBJ2-7

DNA: TGTGCCAGCAGCGTAGCTCTGGGACAGTCCTATGGCTACACCTTC
CDR3: CASSVALGQSYGYTF
size: .
V: TRBV9
D: TRBD1
J: TRBJ1-2

DNA: TGTGCCAGCAGCCCGAACCGGGCGGACACCGGGGAGCTGTTTTTT
CDR3: CASSPNRADTGELFF
size: .
V: TRBV11-3
D: .
J: TRBJ2-2

DNA: TGTGCCAGCAGGAAGAGCAGGGGGACCCCTTCCTACGAGCAGTACTTC
CDR3: CASRKSRGTPSYEQYF
size: few
V: TRBV27
D: TRBD1
J: TRBJ2-7

DNA: TGCAGTGCTAGATCGGACAGGAGCTCCTACGAGCAGTACTTC
CDR3: CSARSDRSSYEQYF
size: .
V: TRBV20-1
D: TRBD1
J: TRBJ2-7